The clone carrying this TCR beta chain was seen a handful of times. Trimming took 0 bases from V and 1 from J, leaving 7 bases between them. The germline gives CDR1 SGDLS, CDR2 YYNGEE. The CDR3 is made up of 14 amino acids. It was with a sample-barcoded 5' primer and a J-beta primer mix that a second PCR of about 6 to 12 cycles was run. TCRdb ran MiXCR on the 5' RACE reads and lists one entry per CDR3 protein. This table holds about 970,000 distinct CDR3 sequences, 51% found once. This sample is part of a study of blood T cells in healthy people across ages. This clonotype was sampled from an older woman in good health. The sequencing sample was made of blood. This chain connects TRBV9 to TRBJ1-1; D is unresolved. The CDR3 spells CASSVVWGNTEAFF. DNA for the CDR3: TGTGCCAGCAGCGTAGTCTGGGGGAACACTGAAGCTTTCTTT. The whole variable domain, filled in from reference TRBV9 and TRBJ1-1, reads DSGVTQTPKHLITATGQRVTLRCSPRSGDLSVYWYQQSLDQGLQFLIQYYNGEERAKGNILERFSAQQFPDLHSELNLSSLELGDSALYFCASSVVWGNTEAFFGQGTRLTVV.